This TCR beta chain is drawn from a study of T cells after yellow fever vaccination. Study results and caveats: Abundant bulk-derived clonotypes could contaminate FACS-sorted repertoires.

Note on this clonotype: The antigen is unknown.

CDR3 length: 16 residues. Per germline, CDR1 MDHEN and CDR2 SYDVKM. V lost 6 bases to trimming and J lost 9 bases; unmatched junction nucleotides: 13. MiXCR, applied by TCRdb to the 5' RACE reads, yields one record per CDR3 protein. The sample shows hundreds of thousands of distinct CDR3 sequences, 13% of them seen only once. The genes are TRBV28 and TRBJ2-2; 10 bases fit TRBD2. Specimen: PBMCs, collected on the day of the yellow fever booster vaccination. The receptor was isolated from a man younger than 45 who received the YFV17D yellow fever vaccine. The chain's CDR3 is CASSLGTSAFYRELFF. CDR3 coding DNA: TGTGCCAGCAGCCTGGGGACTAGCGCGTTTTACAGGGAGCTGTTTTTT.